This T cell receptor beta chain was sequenced in a study of shared clonotypes between healthy human individuals. Measured with immunoSEQ multiplex PCR; TCRdb has only the in-frame clones, and not every one. The table includes approximately 2,300,000 clones, 80% to 95% detected once. The TCR comes from a man aged 18 to 35 in good health. Some clones in this sample may be carry-over from other donors' samples. The specimen was naive CD4+ T cells from PBMCs. Subset defined: CD45RA+ positively selected.

The CDR3 DNA is TGTGCCAGCAGTCCAGGCGGGGGATTGGGTCAGCCCCAGCATTTT. This translates into CASSPGGGLGQPQHF. V usage is TRBV28 and J usage is TRBJ1-5; a weak D match, TRBD1 (5 bases). This CDR3 has 15 amino acids. Germline V gene sequence: CDR1 MDHEN, CDR2 SYDVKM. The germline V and J ends were trimmed by 5 bases and 6 bases, with 17 bases remaining between them.